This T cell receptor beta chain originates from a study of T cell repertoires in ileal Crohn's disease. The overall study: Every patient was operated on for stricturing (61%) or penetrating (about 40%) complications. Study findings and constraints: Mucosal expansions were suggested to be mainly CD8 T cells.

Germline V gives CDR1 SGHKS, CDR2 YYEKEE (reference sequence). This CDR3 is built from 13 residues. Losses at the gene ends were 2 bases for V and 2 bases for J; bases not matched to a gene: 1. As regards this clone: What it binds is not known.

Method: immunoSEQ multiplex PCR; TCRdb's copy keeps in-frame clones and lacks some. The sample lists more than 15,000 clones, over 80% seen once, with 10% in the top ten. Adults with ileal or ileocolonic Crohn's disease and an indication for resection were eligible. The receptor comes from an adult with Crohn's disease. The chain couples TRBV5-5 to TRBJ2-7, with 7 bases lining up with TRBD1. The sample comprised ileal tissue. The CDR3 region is CASSFTGAYEQYF. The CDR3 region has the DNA TGTGCCAGCAGCTTCACAGGGGCCTACGAGCAGTACTTC.